A selection of T cell receptor beta chains follows, all from one sample in a study of T cells after yellow fever vaccination. TCRdb itself ran the 5' RACE reads through MiXCR, one entry per CDR3 protein. The data hold hundreds of thousands of distinct CDR3 sequences, with less than 4.5% observed a single time. The source was PBMCs, collected on the day of the yellow fever booster vaccination. The receptors come from a man aged 18-30 years who received the YFV17D yellow fever vaccine. CDR3s include the opening cysteine and the closing phenylalanine or tryptophan. A D gene is named only where the DNA matches it firmly. The size of a clone is reported for some rows only, either as once, few or many, or as a class for expanded clones.

size	J	V	D	CDR3	DNA
many	TRBJ1-2	TRBV12-3/TRBV12-4	NA	CASSFQGSYGYTF	TGTGCCAGCAGTTTCCAGGGGAGCTATGGCTACACCTTC
many	TRBJ2-5	TRBV5-1	NA	CASRETGPLVETQYF	TGCGCCAGCAGGGAAACGGGGCCTCTCGTTGAGACCCAGTACTTC
NA	TRBJ1-5	TRBV18	NA	CASSPRGGLQPQHF	TGTGCCAGCTCACCAAGAGGGGGGCTGCAGCCCCAGCATTTT
many	TRBJ2-3	TRBV29-1	TRBD2	CSVLPGGPTDTQYF	TGCAGCGTTCTCCCGGGGGGTCCGACAGATACGCAGTATTTT
many	TRBJ2-3	TRBV12-3/TRBV12-4	NA	CASSLGGQPTDTQYF	TGTGCCAGCAGTTTAGGAGGACAACCCACAGATACGCAGTATTTT
many	TRBJ2-5	TRBV7-2	TRBD2	CASSSLAGGRETQYF	TGTGCCAGCAGCTCGCTCGCGGGGGGACGGGAGACCCAGTACTTC
NA	TRBJ1-4	TRBV5-5	TRBD1	CASSLAFTGANEKLFF	TGTGCCAGCAGCTTGGCCTTCACAGGGGCTAATGAAAAACTGTTTTTT
many	TRBJ2-1	TRBV5-4	NA	CASSLGTILHEQFF	TGTGCCAGCAGCCTCGGGACCATTTTGCATGAGCAGTTCTTC
few	TRBJ1-1	TRBV11-3	NA	CASSAKGNTEAFF	TGTGCCAGCAGCGCAAAGGGGAACACTGAAGCTTTCTTT
many	TRBJ1-4	TRBV10-3	TRBD1	CAISPDRVEKLFF	TGTGCCATCAGTCCGGACAGGGTTGAAAAACTGTTTTTT
many	TRBJ1-6	TRBV6-2/TRBV6-3	TRBD1	CASSSESWDRSLHF	TGTGCCAGCAGTTCCGAGTCCTGGGACAGAAGCCTCCACTTT
many	TRBJ1-5	TRBV4-1	NA	CASSLEARGGNQPQHF	TGCGCCAGCAGCCTGGAAGCGAGGGGAGGCAATCAGCCCCAGCATTTT